Listed below are T cell receptor beta chains from one sample, sequenced in a study of cytomegalovirus exposure and HLA in healthy donors. Sequencing used immunoSEQ multiplex PCR; TCRdb keeps in-frame clones, though not all of them. Of some 90,000 clones listed, around 96% are singletons. Sequencing was done on a sample of PBMCs. The origin of the receptors is a young man in good health and CMV-seronegative. The CDR3 runs from the conserved cysteine through the conserved F or W. A D gene is named only where the DNA matches it firmly. Part of the rows lack a size; the others show once, few, many or a class for expanded clones.

>TRBV30|-|TRBJ2-7|-
TGTGCCTGGAGTGTATTCCGCAGTTCCGCCTACGAGCAGTACTTC
CAWSVFRSSAYEQYF
>TRBV7-2|TRBD1|TRBJ1-2|-
TGTGCCAGCAGTTCGGGACAGGGGTATGGCTACACCTTC
CASSSGQGYGYTF
>TRBV18|-|TRBJ2-2|once
TGTGCCAGCTCACCATCCGCCGGGGAGCTGTTTTTT
CASSPSAGELFF
>TRBV18|-|TRBJ2-7|-
TGTGCCAGCTCAATATCCGGGACATACAAACAACACGAGCAGTACTTC
CASSISGTYKQHEQYF
>TRBV18|-|TRBJ1-3|-
TGTGCCAGCTCGCGCAATCCACAGGGAAACACCATATATTTT
CASSRNPQGNTIYF
>TRBV5-1|TRBD1|TRBJ2-7|-
TGCGCCAGCAGGGGACAGGGGGATCTTTACGGCGAGCAGTACTTC
CASRGQGDLYGEQYF
>TRBV7-9|-|TRBJ2-7|-
TGTGCCAGCAGCCCGATGCGGGAGCAGTACTTC
CASSPMREQYF
>TRBV19|-|TRBJ1-5|-
TGTGCCAGTCGAGGGGGTCAGCCCCAGCATTTT
CASRGGQPQHF
>TRBV11-2|TRBD2|TRBJ2-2|-
TGTGCCAGCAGCCCTCGCCCCGGGACTAGCGGGAGGACCGGGGAGCTGTTTTTT
CASSPRPGTSGRTGELFF
>TRBV2|-|TRBJ1-2|once
TGTGCCAGCAGTGCGAGTTATGAGGTGAACTATGGCTACACCTTC
CASSASYEVNYGYTF
>TRBV29-1|-|TRBJ2-3|-
TGCAGCGTTGCGGGGAGGCGGCTTTACACAGATACGCAGTATTTT
CSVAGRRLYTDTQYF
>TRBV5-1|-|TRBJ1-4|-
TGCGCCAGCAGCTTGTCGTACCCGGGCAGGGATCGGAGTAATGAAAAACTGTTTTTT
CASSLSYPGRDRSNEKLFF
>TRBV6-1|-|TRBJ1-1|-
TGTGCCAGCGAGACGTTCCTAGCAGCTTTGACTGAAGCTTTCTTT
CASETFLAALTEAFF
>TRBV4-3|TRBD2|TRBJ2-5|-
TGCGCCAGCAGCCAAGAGGGAGGGAACGGAGAGACCCAGTACTTC
CASSQEGGNGETQYF
>TRBV11-2|TRBD1|TRBJ2-2|-
TGTGCCAGCAGCTTAACAGGGGGAAAGAACACCGGGGAGCTGTTTTTT
CASSLTGGKNTGELFF
>TRBV7-9|-|TRBJ1-2|-
TGTGCCAGCAGCTTAGGCGGTTTCTATGGCTACACCTTC
CASSLGGFYGYTF
>TRBV7-8|-|TRBJ1-3|-
TGTGCCAGCAGCTTCTCGGACAGAGACTCTGGAAACACCATATATTTT
CASSFSDRDSGNTIYF
>TRBV5-6|TRBD1|TRBJ1-2|-
TGTGCCAGCAGCCCGGACAGGGCTTATGGCTACACCTTC
CASSPDRAYGYTF
>TRBV19|-|TRBJ1-5|-
TGTGCCAGTAGTATCCGGCGAGGTTTGGGCAATCAGCCCCAGCATTTT
CASSIRRGLGNQPQHF
>TRBV6-5|-|TRBJ2-7|-
TGTGCCAGCAGTTTCGGACAGACCTACGAGCAGTACTTC
CASSFGQTYEQYF
>TRBV5-1|-|TRBJ1-5|-
TGCGCCAGCAGCAGGGGCGGGGGAGATCAGCCCCAGCATTTT
CASSRGGGDQPQHF
>TRBV11-2|TRBD2|TRBJ2-7|-
TGTGCCAGCAGCTGGACTAGCGGGAGTGCCGAGCAGTACTTC
CASSWTSGSAEQYF
>TRBV7-7|TRBD2|TRBJ2-1|-
TGTGCTAGCAGCTTACTAGCGGGAGGCGGAAATGAGCAGTTCTTC
CASSLLAGGGNEQFF
>TRBV7-9|-|TRBJ1-1|-
TGTGCCAGCCGCACCGACTCCAGGCGGGGTAATCCTGAAGCTTTCTTT
CASRTDSRRGNPEAFF
>TRBV7-8|-|TRBJ1-2|-
TGTGCCAGCAGCTTAAGGGGTTCGAGTCACTATGGCTACACCTTC
CASSLRGSSHYGYTF
>TRBV19|-|TRBJ1-2|-
TGTGCCAGTAGTTCGGGGCCGGGGACTAGCTACACCTTC
CASSSGPGTSYTF
>TRBV7-6|TRBD1|TRBJ1-5|once
TGTGCCAGCAGCTTATCAGGGGGCTTGGAGATACAGCCCCAGCATTTT
CASSLSGGLEIQPQHF
>TRBV4-3|TRBD1|TRBJ2-2|-
TGCGCCAGCAGCCGGGACAGGGGGCCGGAGAACACCGGGGAGCTGTTTTTT
CASSRDRGPENTGELFF
>TRBV5-1|TRBD2|TRBJ2-4|-
TGCGCCAGCAGCTGGACTAGCGGGATAGCCAAAAACATTCAGTACTTC
CASSWTSGIAKNIQYF
>TRBV28|TRBD1|TRBJ1-1|-
TGTGCCAGCAGGCCCGGGACAGGGGCCACTGAAGCTTTCTTT
CASRPGTGATEAFF
>TRBV29-1|TRBD2|TRBJ2-1|once
TGCAGCGTTGTAGGACTAGCGGTCTTCAATGAGCAGTTCTTC
CSVVGLAVFNEQFF